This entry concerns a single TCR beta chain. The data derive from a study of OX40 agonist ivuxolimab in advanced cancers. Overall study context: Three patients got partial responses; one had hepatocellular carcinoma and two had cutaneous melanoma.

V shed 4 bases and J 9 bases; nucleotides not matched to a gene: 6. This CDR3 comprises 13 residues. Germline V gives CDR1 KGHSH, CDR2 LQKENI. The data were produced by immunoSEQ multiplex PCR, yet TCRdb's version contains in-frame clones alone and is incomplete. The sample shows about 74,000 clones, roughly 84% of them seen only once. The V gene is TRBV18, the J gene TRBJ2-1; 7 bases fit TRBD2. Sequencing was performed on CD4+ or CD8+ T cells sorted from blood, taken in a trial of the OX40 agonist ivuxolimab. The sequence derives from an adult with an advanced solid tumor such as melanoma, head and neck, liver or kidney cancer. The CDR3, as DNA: TGTGCCAGCTCACGTCCGGGGGGAGGTGAGCAGTTCTTC. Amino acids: CASSRPGGGEQFF.